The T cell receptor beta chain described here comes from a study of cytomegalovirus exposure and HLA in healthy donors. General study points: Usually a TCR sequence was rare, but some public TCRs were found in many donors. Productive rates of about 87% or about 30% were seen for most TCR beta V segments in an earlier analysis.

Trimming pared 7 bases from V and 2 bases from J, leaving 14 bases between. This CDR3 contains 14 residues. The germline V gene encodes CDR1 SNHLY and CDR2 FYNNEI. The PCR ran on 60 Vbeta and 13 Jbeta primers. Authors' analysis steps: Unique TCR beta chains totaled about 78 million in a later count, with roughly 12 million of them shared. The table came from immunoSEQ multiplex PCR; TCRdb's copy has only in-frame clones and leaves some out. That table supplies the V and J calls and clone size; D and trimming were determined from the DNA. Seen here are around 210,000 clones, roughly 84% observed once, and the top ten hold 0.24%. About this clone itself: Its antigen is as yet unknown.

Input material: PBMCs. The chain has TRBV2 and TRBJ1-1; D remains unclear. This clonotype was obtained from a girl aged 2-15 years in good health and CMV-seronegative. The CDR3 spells CASILRQLNTEAFF. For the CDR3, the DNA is TGTGCCAGCATCCTCCGTCAGTTAAACACTGAAGCTTTCTTT.